This T cell receptor beta chain was observed in a study of T cells after yellow fever vaccination. TCRdb called the 5' RACE reads again in MiXCR, with one record for every CDR3 protein. The sample lists 450,000 to 550,000 distinct CDR3 sequences; 20% to 25% were seen once. Per germline, CDR1 SGDLS and CDR2 YYNGEE. V lost 3 bases and J lost 5; bases outside the gene matches: 12. This CDR3 spans 16 amino acids. The source of this sequence is a man aged 18 to 35 who received the YFV17D yellow fever vaccine. Sequenced material: PBMCs, taken roughly 20 days after the first yellow fever vaccination. The chain uses TRBV9 and TRBJ2-5; 8 nucleotides agree with TRBD1. In DNA, the CDR3 is TGTGCCAGCAGCGCCTTTGACAGGGGTTTAAGCGAGACCCAGTACTTC. It encodes CASSAFDRGLSETQYF.